The entry below gives a single T cell receptor (beta chain) sequence along with its context. Antigen: not known. The source of the sample is a study of cytomegalovirus exposure and HLA in healthy donors. Study conclusions and caveats: Across donors, presence/absence analyses took sequencing depth to be roughly uniform. Later analysis identified over 15,000 TCR beta sequences associated with HLA alleles, using a false discovery rate threshold of 0.05. Overall, approximately 150 TCR beta chains were annotated as cytomegalovirus-associated.

13 Jbeta primers and 60 Vbeta primers were used for the PCR. The protocol was immunoSEQ multiplex PCR, while the TCRdb copy is restricted to in-frame clones and leaves out a portion. This table holds about 130,000 clones, more than 70% found once. This TCR was recovered from a man aged 25 to 40 in good health and CMV-seronegative. Material for sequencing was PBMCs.

The CDR3 loop reads CASRDLTNTGELFF. CDR3 nucleotides: TGTGCCAGCAGGGACTTAACGAACACCGGGGAGCTGTTTTTT. The V call is TRBV5-6, the J call TRBJ2-2, with D perhaps matching TRBD2 (5 bases). Looked up from germline, CDR1 is SGHDT and CDR2 is YYEEEE. The CDR3 runs 14 residues. V was cut by 5 bases and J by 0 bases, with 8 bases left in between.